Below are 28 T cell receptor beta chains sequenced from a single sample in a study of cytomegalovirus exposure and HLA in healthy donors. Vbeta (60) and Jbeta (13) primers were used in the PCR. Sequencing was performed with immunoSEQ multiplex PCR; in TCRdb, only in-frame clones are kept and a portion is missing. The sample has 35,000 to 50,000 clones, approximately 75% seen once; the top ten hold 1.4%. Sequencing input: PBMCs. These receptors came from a man aged 25-45 years in good health and CMV-seronegative.

J is TRBJ2-1 and V is TRBV6-5; TRBD2 agrees at 10 bases. The CDR3 runs to 15 residues. V gave up 7 bases and J gave up 4 bases; unmatched junction bases: 7. Germline V gene data show CDR1 as MNHEY and CDR2 as SVGAGI. CDR3 residues: CASKRTSGKYNEQFF. The CDR3 DNA is TGTGCCAGCAAAAGGACTAGCGGCAAATACAATGAGCAGTTCTTC.

This clone was seen a handful of times. The rearrangement joins TRBV5-1 to TRBJ2-1; 8 bases agree with TRBD2. J gave up 9 bases and V 4 bases, and 15 bases lay outside the gene matches. Germline V gives CDR1 SGHRS, CDR2 YFSETQ. The length of the CDR3 is 16 residues. The CDR3 protein is CASSLSTGTSRREQFF. The CDR3 DNA sequence: TGCGCCAGCAGCCTAAGCACCGGGACTAGTAGGCGTGAGCAGTTCTTC.

The table lists this clone with a few counts. The chain uses TRBV6-6 and TRBJ2-3, with D perhaps matching TRBD2 (6 bases). CDR3 size: 16 residues. Germline V CDR1 and CDR2: MNHNY, SVGAGI (reference sequence). With 5 bases removed from V and 2 bases from J, the gap between germline ends came to 17 bases. CDR3 nucleotide sequence: TGTGCCAGCAGTCAAACAGGTAGCGGTGCCACAGATACGCAGTATTTT. The encoded protein is CASSQTGSGATDTQYF.

The chain couples TRBV7-2 to TRBJ1-2; 7 bases line up with TRBD1. The germline V gene encodes CDR1 SGHTA and CDR2 FQGNSA. The V and J ends lost 1 base and 4 bases, in that order; junction bases with no gene match: 6. The CDR3 runs 15 residues. CDR3 in amino acids: CASSLDYRGGYGYTF. The DNA of the CDR3 is TGTGCCAGCAGCTTAGATTACAGGGGAGGCTATGGCTACACCTTC.

This sequence joins TRBV10-3 and TRBJ2-7, with TRBD2 identical over 12 bases. V dropped 5 bases and J dropped 5; count of bases not matched to a gene: 10. The length of the CDR3 is 16 residues. The germline CDR1 and CDR2 sequences are ENHRY and SYGVKD. The CDR3 loop is CAISTNLAGGLNEQYF. The CDR3, as DNA: TGTGCCATCAGTACAAACCTAGCGGGAGGGCTGAACGAGCAGTACTTC.

The chain recombines TRBV7-9 with TRBJ1-1; a weak D match, TRBD1 (5 bases). The CDR3 is made up of 15 amino acids. From germline, CDR1 is SEHNR and CDR2 FQNEAQ (reference sequence). The V end was cut by 1 base, the J end by 0 bases, with 9 bases between. CDR3: CASSLVSGLNTEAFF. CDR3 DNA: TGTGCCAGCAGCTTAGTTTCAGGGCTGAACACTGAAGCTTTCTTT.

The V and J genes are TRBV7-6 and TRBJ1-6; TRBD1 agrees at 7 bases. Germline CDR1 and CDR2: SGHVS and FNYEAQ. This CDR3 spans 16 amino acids. The junction had 9 bases not matched to a gene; V was cut back by 4 bases and J by 6 bases. CDR3 sequence: CASSSSGQAANSPLHF. CDR3 coding DNA: TGTGCCAGCAGCTCCTCCGGACAGGCCGCTAATTCACCCCTCCACTTT.

This clone was seen a handful of times. The chain is built from TRBV19 and TRBJ1-1, with 8 bases fitting TRBD1. The CDR3 loop spans 13 amino acids. With 7 bases clipped from V and 3 bases from J, the junction kept 4 bases outside the gene matches. Per germline, CDR1 LNHDA and CDR2 SQIVND (reference sequence). The CDR3 region is CASNDRGDTEAFF. The DNA of the CDR3 is TGTGCCAGTAATGACAGGGGAGACACTGAAGCTTTCTTT.

V and J are TRBV15 and TRBJ2-7, with D possibly matching TRBD2 (5 bases). Trimming removed 5 bases at V and 1 base at J, with 15 bases between. The V gene's germline CDR1 is LNHNV and CDR2 YYDKDF (reference sequence). The length of the CDR3 is 15 residues. As DNA, the CDR3 is TGTGCCACCAGCCTCTTGGCGGGTGGATCCTACGAGCAGTACTTC. Translating it yields CATSLLAGGSYEQYF.

The rearrangement joins TRBV18 to TRBJ2-7; weak D call: TRBD2 (5 bases). The length of the CDR3 is 16 residues. The V end was cut by 3 bases, the J end by 5 bases, with 20 bases between. The V gene's germline CDR1 is KGHSH and CDR2 LQKENI. CDR3 nucleotide sequence: TGTGCCAGCTCACCCTCCTCGGGTGGGGAGTCCCACGAGCAGTACTTC. This translates into CASSPSSGGESHEQYF.

The chain has TRBV19 and TRBJ2-5; 11 nucleotides align to TRBD2. V gave up 0 bases and J gave up 5 bases; unmatched junction bases: 8. The CDR3 spans 17 residues. CDR1 and CDR2 from the germline V gene are LNHDA and SQIVND (reference sequence). CDR3 residues: CASSIDLRTSGWETQYF. CDR3 bases: TGTGCCAGTAGTATAGATCTCCGGACTAGCGGGTGGGAGACCCAGTACTTC.

The chain carries TRBV28 and TRBJ1-5, with 9 positions matching TRBD1. The germline CDR1 and CDR2 sequences are MDHEN and SYDVKM. The CDR3 consists of 14 residues. V dropped 3 bases and J dropped 4; count of bases not matched to a gene: 1. CDR3 DNA: TGTGCCAGCAGTTTTGGGACAGGGAATCAGCCCCAGCATTTT. Protein sequence: CASSFGTGNQPQHF.

The CDR3: CASSQDLGGARSGNTIYF. For the CDR3, the DNA is TGTGCCAGCAGCCAAGATTTGGGAGGGGCGCGCTCTGGAAACACCATATATTTT. The chain couples TRBV4-2 to TRBJ1-3, with a weak D call TRBD1 (5 bases). The CDR3 runs to 18 residues. The germline V and J ends were trimmed by 0 bases and 0 bases, with 15 bases remaining between them. Germline CDR1 reads LGHNA; CDR2 reads YNFKEQ.

CDR3 DNA: TGCGCCAGCAGTGAGGGTAGTCCCACAGATACGCAGTATTTT. Amino acid sequence: CASSEGSPTDTQYF. The chain employs TRBV10-1 and TRBJ2-3; unclear D gene. The CDR3 runs to 14 residues. Germline CDR1 WNHNN, CDR2 SYGVQD (reference sequence). V was shortened by 2 bases and J by 2 bases, with 8 bases between the two germline ends.

DNA of the CDR3: TGTGCCAGCAGGCCGACAGGGGCTAGCAATCAGCCCCAGCATTTT. This gives the protein CASRPTGASNQPQHF. The rearrangement uses TRBV28 and TRBJ1-5; the match to TRBD1 covers 8 bases. V shed 6 bases, J shed 0 bases, and the junction held 4 bases outside the gene matches. The CDR3 extends over 15 amino acids. The germline CDR1 and CDR2 sequences are MDHEN and SYDVKM. Full variable domain (rest looked up from reference TRBV28 and TRBJ1-5): DVKVTQSSRYLVKRTGEKVFLECVQDMDHENMFWYRQDPGLGLRLIYFSYDVKMKEKGDIPEGYSVSREKKERFSLILESASTNQTSMYLCASRPTGASNQPQHFGDGTRLSIL.

This chain connects TRBV2 to TRBJ2-2, with 16 bases lining up with TRBD2. Trimming cost V 8 bases and J 6 bases; bases outside gene matches: 3. The germline CDR1 and CDR2 sequences are SNHLY and FYNNEI. This CDR3 has 15 amino acids. CDR3 DNA: TGTGCCAGCTCGGGGACTAGCGGGAGGGCCGGGGAGCTGTTTTTT. It translates to CASSGTSGRAGELFF.

V and J are TRBV28 and TRBJ2-5, with 7 bases lining up with TRBD1. The J call may be faulty, since TRBJ2-7 better matches the DNA end. From germline, CDR1 is MDHEN and CDR2 SYDVKM. CDR3 length equals 14 residues. CDR3 nucleotide sequence: TGTGCCAGCGTCAAGGGACAGATTACCTACGAGCAGTACTTC. It codes for CASVKGQITYEQYF.

The V call is TRBV15, the J call TRBJ2-3; 7 bases fit TRBD2. In germline, CDR1 is LNHNV, CDR2 YYDKDF (reference sequence). V lost 0 bases to trimming and J lost 4 bases; unmatched junction nucleotides: 7. This CDR3 is built from 16 residues. CDR3 in DNA: TGTGCCACCAGCAGAGACCCACGGCGGGAGTCAGATACGCAGTATTTT. Translating gives CATSRDPRRESDTQYF.

The count of this clone is one. CDR3 DNA sequence: TGTGCCAGCAGCCCCAACCTCGGTGGCACTGAAGCTTTCTTT. Amino acids: CASSPNLGGTEAFF. J is TRBJ1-1 and V is TRBV9; unclear D gene. V was cut by 4 bases and J by 4 bases, with 14 bases left in between. The CDR3 is 14 amino acids. CDR1 and CDR2 from the germline V gene are SGDLS and YYNGEE.

The J gene is TRBJ2-5, the V gene TRBV28, with D perhaps matching TRBD2 (5 bases). With 4 bases removed from V and 4 bases from J, the gap between germline ends came to 16 bases. The CDR3 is 15 amino acids. Germline values: CDR1 MDHEN, CDR2 SYDVKM. The CDR3, as DNA: TGTGCCAGCAGTTACCCACTACTAGGAGGAGAGACCCAGTACTTC. This sequence encodes CASSYPLLGGETQYF.

The rearrangement links TRBV4-1 to TRBJ1-2; 8 positions match TRBD1. The CDR3 has 16 amino acids. Germline V CDR1 and CDR2: MGHRA, YSYEKL. J lost 5 bases, V lost 1 base, and 9 bases had no gene match. CDR3 sequence reads: CASSQGYDTGGYGYTF. CDR3 coding DNA: TGCGCCAGCAGCCAAGGGTACGACACAGGGGGGTATGGCTACACCTTC.

This chain connects TRBV19 to TRBJ2-5; TRBD1 might be the D (6 bases). The J call may be incorrect, as the DNA end agrees better with TRBJ2-7. The CDR3 totals 12 residues. Per germline, CDR1 LNHDA and CDR2 SQIVND (reference sequence). The CDR3 region has the DNA TGTGCCAGTAGTATTCAGGGGTACGAGCAGTACTTC. Its translation is CASSIQGYEQYF.

V and J are TRBV4-3 and TRBJ2-3; TRBD2 aligns across 15 bases. With 4 bases clipped from V and 4 bases from J, the junction kept 3 bases outside the gene matches. Germline V CDR1 and CDR2: LGHNA, YSLEER. This CDR3 has 16 residues. CDR3 sequence: CASSRGLAGGPDTQYF. CDR3 bases: TGCGCCAGCAGCCGGGGACTAGCGGGAGGCCCAGATACGCAGTATTTT.

V gene TRBV18 combines with J gene TRBJ2-7; the match to TRBD1 covers 9 bases. Germline-derived CDR1 and CDR2 are KGHSH and LQKENI. The CDR3 covers 16 residues. J gave up 0 bases and V 2 bases, and 5 bases lay outside the gene matches. The CDR3 DNA sequence: TGTGCCAGCTCACCATTCGGGACAGGGAGCTCCTACGAGCAGTACTTC. This translates into CASSPFGTGSSYEQYF.

The chain carries TRBV9 and TRBJ1-3; a weak D match, TRBD1 (6 bases). This CDR3 comprises 16 residues. V gave up 0 bases and J gave up 4 bases, with 14 bases separating them. Germline V gives CDR1 SGDLS, CDR2 YYNGEE. The CDR3 is CASSVAHGGPGNTIYF. DNA of the CDR3: TGTGCCAGCAGCGTAGCCCACGGGGGGCCCGGAAACACCATATATTTT.

The chain joins TRBV10-3 to TRBJ2-7; TRBD1 agrees at 7 bases. V gave up 7 bases and J gave up 3 bases; unmatched junction bases: 12. Per the germline V gene, CDR1 is ENHRY and CDR2 is SYGVKD. The CDR3 length is 15 residues. This chain's CDR3 is CAIKVAGGPDYEQYF. CDR3 bases: TGTGCCATCAAGGTCGCAGGGGGACCGGACTACGAGCAGTACTTC.

Here the CDR3 DNA reads TGTGCCAGCAGCCAAAACATAGCGGGAGTCCGGGGAGGGCAGTACTTC. Translation gives CASSQNIAGVRGGQYF. The chain carries TRBV4-2 and TRBJ2-7; TRBD2 agrees at 9 bases. Germline-derived CDR1 and CDR2 are LGHNA and YNFKEQ. The CDR3 consists of 16 residues. Germline trimming cut 2 bases from V and 9 bases from J; bases unmatched to any gene: 14.

The chain combines TRBV5-4 with TRBJ1-2; D is uncertain. The CDR3 runs 14 residues. The V gene's germline CDR1 is SGHNT and CDR2 YYREEE (reference sequence). V lost 0 bases and J lost 4, with 10 bases in between. CDR3 sequence (DNA): TGTGCCAGCAGCTTGGCTGACACCGTCTATGGCTACACCTTC. Its protein is CASSLADTVYGYTF. The variable domain in full, completed from reference TRBV5-4 and TRBJ1-2, reads ETGVTQSPTHLIKTRGQQVTLRCSSQSGHNTVSWYQQALGQGPQFIFQYYREEENGRGNFPPRFSGLQFPNYSSELNVNALELDDSALYLCASSLADTVYGYTFGSGTRLTVV.